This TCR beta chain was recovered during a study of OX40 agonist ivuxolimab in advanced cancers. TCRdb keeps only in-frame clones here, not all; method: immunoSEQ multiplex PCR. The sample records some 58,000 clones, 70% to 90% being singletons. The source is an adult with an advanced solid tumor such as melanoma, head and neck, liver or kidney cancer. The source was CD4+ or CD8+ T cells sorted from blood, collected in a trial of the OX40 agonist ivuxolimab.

The CDR3 is CASSYSRAGDDTQYF. The CDR3 DNA reads TGTGCCAGCAGTTACTCCCGGGCCGGGGACGATACGCAGTATTTT. J is TRBJ2-3 and V is TRBV6-6, with D possibly being TRBD1 or TRBD2 (5 bases each). V was pared by 0 bases and J by 6 bases, with 13 bases between. The CDR3 consists of 15 residues. Germline CDR1 MNHNY, CDR2 SVGAGI (reference sequence).